A single TCR beta chain is shown here with its context. The antigen is not known. Sequencing was performed with immunoSEQ multiplex PCR; in TCRdb, only in-frame clones are kept and a portion is missing. The sample contains roughly 63,000 clones, approximately 86% of which appear only once. The CDR3 runs to 16 residues. V was clipped by 4 bases and J by 0 bases; unmatched bases: 6. Germline V CDR1 and CDR2: SGHVS, FNYEAQ. This sample was taken from a study of OX40 agonist ivuxolimab in advanced cancers. Background on the study: An agonistic human IgG2 monoclonal antibody against OX40 (CD134) was given. Allowance was made for prior anti-PD-1, anti-PD-L1 or anti-CTLA-4 therapy, and roughly 40% had some. Findings of the study overall: Individuals who were partial responders at 0.1-3.0 mg/kg had clonal expansion that ranked among the lowest.

The receptor's source is an adult with an advanced solid tumor such as melanoma, head and neck, liver or kidney cancer. V gene TRBV7-6 combines with J gene TRBJ2-1, with TRBD1 identical over 7 bases. Sample: CD4+ or CD8+ T cells sorted from blood, taken in a trial of the OX40 agonist ivuxolimab. The CDR3 sequence is CASSSRTGSSYNEQFF. Here the CDR3 DNA reads TGTGCCAGCAGCTCTAGGACAGGTAGCTCCTACAATGAGCAGTTCTTC. The full variable domain, rest sourced from reference TRBV7-6 and TRBJ2-1, is GAGVSQSPRYKVTKRGQDVALRCDPISGHVSLYWYRQALGQGPEFLTYFNYEAQQDKSGLPNDRFSAERPEGSISTLTIQRTEQRDSAMYRCASSSRTGSSYNEQFFGPGTRLTVL.